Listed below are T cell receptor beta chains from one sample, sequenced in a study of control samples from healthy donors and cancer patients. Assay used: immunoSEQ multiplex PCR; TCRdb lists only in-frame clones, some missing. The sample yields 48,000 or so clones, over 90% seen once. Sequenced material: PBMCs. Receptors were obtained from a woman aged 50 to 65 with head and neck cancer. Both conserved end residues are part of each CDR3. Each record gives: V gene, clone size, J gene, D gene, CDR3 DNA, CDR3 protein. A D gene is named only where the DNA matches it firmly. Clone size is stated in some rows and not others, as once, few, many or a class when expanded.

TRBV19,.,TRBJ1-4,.,TGTGCCAGTAGTATCTGGGACGGCAATGAAAAACTGTTTTTT,CASSIWDGNEKLFF
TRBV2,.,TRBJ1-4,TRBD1,TGTGCCAGCAGACGGGACAGAAATGAAAAACTGTTTTTT,CASRRDRNEKLFF
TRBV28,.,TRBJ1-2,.,TGTGCCAGCAGTTTATCTCGGCAGGGCAATGGCTACACCTTC,CASSLSRQGNGYTF
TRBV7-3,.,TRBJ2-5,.,TGTGCCAGCAGCTTAACCGGGGGACTCGGAGAGACCCAGTACTTC,CASSLTGGLGETQYF
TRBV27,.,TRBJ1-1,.,TGTGCCAGCAGGGGGCAGTACACTGAAGCTTTCTTT,CASRGQYTEAFF
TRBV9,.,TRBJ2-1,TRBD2,TGTGCCAGCAGCGCTCGGACTAGCGACGATGAGCAGTTCTTC,CASSARTSDDEQFF
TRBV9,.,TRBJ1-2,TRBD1,TGTGCCAGCAGCAAGCCCGGAGACAGGGGGGTCTATGGCTACACCTTC,CASSKPGDRGVYGYTF
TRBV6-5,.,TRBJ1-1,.,TGTGCCACCTCACGGGGAACAGACGAAGCTTTCTTT,CATSRGTDEAFF
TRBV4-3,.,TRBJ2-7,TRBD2,TGCGCCAGCAGCCAAGTGTGGACGGGAGGGCCCCACGAGCAGTACTTC,CASSQVWTGGPHEQYF
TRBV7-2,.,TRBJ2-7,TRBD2,TGTGCCAGCAGTTTGCCTAGCGGCTACGAGCAGTACTTC,CASSLPSGYEQYF
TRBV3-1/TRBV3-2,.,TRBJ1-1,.,TGTGCCAGCAGCCCTCACCCGGGGTCTAACACTGAAGCTTTCTTT,CASSPHPGSNTEAFF
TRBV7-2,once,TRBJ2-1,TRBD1,TGTGCCAGCAGCTTTTCCGGGACAGGGGTCACCAATGAGCAGTTCTTC,CASSFSGTGVTNEQFF
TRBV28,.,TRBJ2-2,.,TGTGCCAGCAGCCTTAACACCGGGGAGCTGTTTTTT,CASSLNTGELFF
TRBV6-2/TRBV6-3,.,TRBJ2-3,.,TGTGCCAGCAGCGCCTCGGATCATCGGCGCACAGATACGCAGTATTTT,CASSASDHRRTDTQYF
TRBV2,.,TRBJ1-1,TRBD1,TGTGCCAGCAGGGAGGACAGGCCTGAAGCTTTCTTT,CASREDRPEAFF
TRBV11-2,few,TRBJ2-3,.,TGTGCCAGCAGCAAAATTTGGGGAGATACGCAGTATTTT,CASSKIWGDTQYF
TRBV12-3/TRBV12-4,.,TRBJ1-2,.,TGTGCCAGCACCCTGGCTAACTATGGCTACACCTTC,CASTLANYGYTF
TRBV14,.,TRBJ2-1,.,TGTGCCAGCAGCCCAACAAGCATTGGGAATGAGCAGTTCTTC,CASSPTSIGNEQFF
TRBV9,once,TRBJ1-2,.,TGTGCCAGCAACCCCAAGACAGACCTCAACTCTGGCTACACCTTC,CASNPKTDLNSGYTF
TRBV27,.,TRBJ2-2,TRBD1,TGTGCCAGCAGTCTCCGACAGGGGGACACCGGGGAGCTGTTTTTT,CASSLRQGDTGELFF
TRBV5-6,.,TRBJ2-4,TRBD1,TGTGCCAGCAGACATGCTACGAGACAGGGGGCTAGGAACATTCAGTACTTC,CASRHATRQGARNIQYF
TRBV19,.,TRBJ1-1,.,TGTGCCAGTAGAGCTGCGTTATCGAACACTGAAGCTTTCTTT,CASRAALSNTEAFF
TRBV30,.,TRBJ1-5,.,TGTGCCTGGAGTGTGCGAGGAGATCGGCCCCAGCATTTT,CAWSVRGDRPQHF
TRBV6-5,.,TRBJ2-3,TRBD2,TGTGCCAGCAGTTACGGAGGTCCGGGGGGGCGTCCGCAGTATTTT,CASSYGGPGGRPQYF
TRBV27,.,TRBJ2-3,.,TGTGCCAGCAGTCCTCCGGGACGGCTCACAGATACGCAGTATTTT,CASSPPGRLTDTQYF
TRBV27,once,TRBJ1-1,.,TGTGCCAGCAGTTTCCGGCAGGACACTGAAGCTTTCTTT,CASSFRQDTEAFF
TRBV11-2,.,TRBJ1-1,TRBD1,TGTGCCAGCAGCCCTACCGGGACAGGGGGGAGCACTGAAGCTTTCTTT,CASSPTGTGGSTEAFF
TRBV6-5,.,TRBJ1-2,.,TGTGCCAGCAGTACAGGCCCGGGGGGGGACTATGGCTACACCTTC,CASSTGPGGDYGYTF
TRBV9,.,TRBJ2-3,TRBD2,TGTGCCAGCAGCGTAGGGACGAGCGGGAGTACCCATACGCAGTATTTT,CASSVGTSGSTHTQYF
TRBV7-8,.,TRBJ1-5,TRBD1,TGTGCCAGCAGCTTACTTGACAGGGGGCAGGGTCAGCCCCAGCATTTT,CASSLLDRGQGQPQHF
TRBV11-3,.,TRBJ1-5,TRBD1,TGTGCCAGCAGCTCACAGGGGGTATTAACTCAGCCCCAGCATTTT,CASSSQGVLTQPQHF
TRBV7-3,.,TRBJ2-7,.,TGTGCCAGCAGCTTAGCCGGGAGCTCCGAGCAGTACTTC,CASSLAGSSEQYF
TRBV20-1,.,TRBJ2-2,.,TGCAGTGCTAGACAGGGCGGGGAGCTGTTTTTT,CSARQGGELFF
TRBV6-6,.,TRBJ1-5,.,TGTGCCAGCAGGTCTACAGGGCGGGACAATCAGCCCCAGCATTTT,CASRSTGRDNQPQHF
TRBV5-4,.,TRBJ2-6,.,TGTGCCAGCAGCTTGGGACTGTCTGGGGCCAACGTCCTGACTTTC,CASSLGLSGANVLTF
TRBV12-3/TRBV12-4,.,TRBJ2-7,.,TGTGCCAGCAGCTCCAGCGGAGTGGGCGAGCAGTACTTC,CASSSSGVGEQYF
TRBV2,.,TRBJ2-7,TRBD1,TGTGCCAGCAGTGAGCAGGGACAGGGGGCGGACGAGCAGTACTTC,CASSEQGQGADEQYF
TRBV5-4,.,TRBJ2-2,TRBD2,TGTGCCAGCAGCTTGGCCGGGGGGTCGAACACCGGGGAGCTGTTTTTT,CASSLAGGSNTGELFF
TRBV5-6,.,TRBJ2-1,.,TGTGCCAGCAGCTTCACTACAGGGTGGGATTACAATGAGCAGTTCTTC,CASSFTTGWDYNEQFF
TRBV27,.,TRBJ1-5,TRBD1,TGTGCCAGCAGTTTCCGCCAGGGGGATCAGCCCCAGCATTTT,CASSFRQGDQPQHF
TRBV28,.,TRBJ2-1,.,TGTGCCACACGCGACAGCGCCCGATCCTACAATGAGCAGTTCTTC,CATRDSARSYNEQFF
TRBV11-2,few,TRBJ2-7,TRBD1,TGTGCCAGCCATAAAACAGGGGGGAAGGAATACGAGCAGTACTTC,CASHKTGGKEYEQYF
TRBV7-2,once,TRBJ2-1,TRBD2,TGTGCCAGCAGCGCGGCCTGGGCGGGAGCCTACTACAATGAGCAGTTCTTC,CASSAAWAGAYYNEQFF
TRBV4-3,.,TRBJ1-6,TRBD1,TGCGCCAGCAGCCCCACACGGGAGGCCAGGGGGCTTGATAATTCACCCCTCCACTTT,CASSPTREARGLDNSPLHF
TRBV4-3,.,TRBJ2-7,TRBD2,TGCGCCAGCAGCCCCAGGACTAGCGGCTACGAGCAGTACTTC,CASSPRTSGYEQYF
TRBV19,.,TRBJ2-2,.,TGTGCCAGTAGTATTGAGGGCAGGGTAGACACCGGGGAGCTGTTTTTT,CASSIEGRVDTGELFF
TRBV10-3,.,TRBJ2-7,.,TGTGCCATCAGTGAGTCCCAGGGTCGGGAATACGAGCAGTACTTC,CAISESQGREYEQYF
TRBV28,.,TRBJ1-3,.,TGTGCCAGCAGTTCCCCTGTCTCTGGAAACACCATATATTTT,CASSSPVSGNTIYF
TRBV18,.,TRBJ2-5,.,TGTGCCAGCTCACCCCGACAGGCTCCGGGGGAGACCCAGTACTTC,CASSPRQAPGETQYF